This T cell receptor (beta chain) was recorded in a study of blood T cell repertoires in COVID-19. Across the whole study: COVID-19 samples, acute and convalescent, were from the United States, Italy and Spain. Nucleic acid was either cDNA or gDNA, and it came from T cells, B-cell-depleted T cells, or PBMCs.

The assay was immunoSEQ multiplex PCR, and TCRdb's table has in-frame clones only and misses some. The sample has approximately 120,000 clones, around three quarters seen once; the top ten hold 35% to 40%. Per the germline V gene, CDR1 is LGHNA and CDR2 is YSLEER. This CDR3 has 17 residues. Trimming removed 3 bases from V and 2 bases from J, with 14 bases in between. Sample: peripheral blood. The chain joins TRBV4-3 to TRBJ2-6; D is perhaps TRBD1 (6 bases). The receptor was derived from a man aged 35-49 years with active or convalescent COVID-19. The CDR3 spells CASSQDPTGTGANVLTF. The CDR3 DNA sequence: TGCGCCAGCAGCCAGGACCCCACAGGGACTGGGGCCAACGTCCTGACTTTC.